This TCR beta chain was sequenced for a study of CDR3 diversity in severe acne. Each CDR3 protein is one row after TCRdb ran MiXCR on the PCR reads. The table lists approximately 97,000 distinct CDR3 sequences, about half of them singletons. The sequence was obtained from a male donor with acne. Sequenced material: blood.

CDR3 residues: CSANRPGLAGYNEQFF. The CDR3, as DNA: TGCAGTGCTAACAGACCGGGACTAGCCGGCTACAATGAGCAGTTCTTC. The V and J genes are TRBV20-1 and TRBJ2-1; 9 bases line up with TRBD2. The length of the CDR3 is 16 residues. The V and J ends lost 4 bases and 3 bases, in that order; junction bases with no gene match: 10. The germline V gene has CDR1 DFQATT and CDR2 SNEGSKA (reference sequence).